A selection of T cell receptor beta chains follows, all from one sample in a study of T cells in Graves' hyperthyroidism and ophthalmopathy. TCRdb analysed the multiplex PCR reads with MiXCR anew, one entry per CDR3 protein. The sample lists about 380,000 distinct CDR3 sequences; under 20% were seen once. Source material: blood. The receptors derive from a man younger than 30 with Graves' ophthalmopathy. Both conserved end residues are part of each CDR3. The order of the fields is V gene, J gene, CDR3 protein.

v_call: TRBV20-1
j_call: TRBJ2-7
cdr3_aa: CSARATGRIYEQYF

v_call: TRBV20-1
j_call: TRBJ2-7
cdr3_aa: CSALQPSGYYEQYF

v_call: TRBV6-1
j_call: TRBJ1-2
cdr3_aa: CASSVTGTYGYTF

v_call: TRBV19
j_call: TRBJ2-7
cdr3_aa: CASSMTGGEYEQYF

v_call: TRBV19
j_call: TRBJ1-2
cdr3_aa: CASTPRQGQDYGYTF

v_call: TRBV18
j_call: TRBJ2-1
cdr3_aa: CASSPEGTVTNEQFF

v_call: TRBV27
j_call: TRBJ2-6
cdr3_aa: CASNDRASSGANVLTF

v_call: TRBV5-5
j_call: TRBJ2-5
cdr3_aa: CASSIGPGGLETQYF

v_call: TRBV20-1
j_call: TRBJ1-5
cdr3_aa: CSAREGGDQPQHF

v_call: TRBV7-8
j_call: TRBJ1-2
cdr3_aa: CASRQTGTGPTHGYTF

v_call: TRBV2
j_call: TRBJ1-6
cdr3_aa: CASSSREPLYF

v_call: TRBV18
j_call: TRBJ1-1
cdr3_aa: CASSPETAGGGAFF

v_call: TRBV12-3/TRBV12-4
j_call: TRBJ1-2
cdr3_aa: CASSLVQESYGYTF

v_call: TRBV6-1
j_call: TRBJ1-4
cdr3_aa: CASSQLMGVREEKLFF

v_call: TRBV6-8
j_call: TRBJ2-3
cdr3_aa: CASGPTRVDTQYF

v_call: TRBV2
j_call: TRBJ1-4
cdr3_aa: CASIPGLRYEKLFF

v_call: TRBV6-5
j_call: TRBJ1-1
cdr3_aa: CASSYSIGQGALNTEAFF

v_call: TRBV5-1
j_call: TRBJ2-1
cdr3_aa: CASSLQGYTYNEQFF

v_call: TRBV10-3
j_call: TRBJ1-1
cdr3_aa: CAIRAGTGDFLGTEAFF

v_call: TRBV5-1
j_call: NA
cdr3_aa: CASSLEVNEQYF

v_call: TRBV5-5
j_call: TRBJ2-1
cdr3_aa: CASRSVEQFF

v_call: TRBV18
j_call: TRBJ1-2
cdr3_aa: CASSPMGRDYGYTF

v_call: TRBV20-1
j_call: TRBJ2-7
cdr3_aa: CSAERPQGGLGEQYF

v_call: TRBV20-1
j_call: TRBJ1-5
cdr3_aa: CSARDPRGGNQPQHF

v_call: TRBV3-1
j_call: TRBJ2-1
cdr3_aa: CASSGEAPRQFF

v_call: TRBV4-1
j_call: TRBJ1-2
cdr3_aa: CASSQATGLNYGYTF

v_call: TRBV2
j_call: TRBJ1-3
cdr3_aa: CASSESGQIVFGNTIYF